The clone carrying this T cell receptor (beta chain) was observed a handful of times. The antigen is not known. This specimen belongs to a study of T cells after yellow fever vaccination. Study context: Fractions containing few cells were prepared with SMART-Seq v4 Ultra Low Input. Study-level points and caveats: Researchers report a weaker secondary response that nonetheless peaked faster, day 5 versus 15. Overlap between CD4 and CD8 compartments was detected for a small share of clonotypes. A large majority of primary-vaccination clones showed up again after the booster (under 98% CD4, almost 90% CD8).

In germline, CDR1 is SQVTM, CDR2 ANQGSEA. The CDR3 sequence is 12 residues long. V lost 6 bases to trimming and J lost 8 bases, with 13 bases between them. Each CDR3 protein is one row after TCRdb ran MiXCR on the 5' RACE reads. The table records some 220,000 distinct CDR3 sequences, about 3% of them present only once. The chain has TRBV29-1 and TRBJ1-4; D not certain. This material consisted of CD4+ T cells sorted from PBMCs, taken 10 days after the yellow fever booster vaccination. The TCR originated in a man aged 18 to 35 who received the YFV17D yellow fever vaccine. CDR3 DNA: TGCAGCGTCGACCTGGGGAGGGAAAAACTGTTTTTT. Its protein product is CSVDLGREKLFF.